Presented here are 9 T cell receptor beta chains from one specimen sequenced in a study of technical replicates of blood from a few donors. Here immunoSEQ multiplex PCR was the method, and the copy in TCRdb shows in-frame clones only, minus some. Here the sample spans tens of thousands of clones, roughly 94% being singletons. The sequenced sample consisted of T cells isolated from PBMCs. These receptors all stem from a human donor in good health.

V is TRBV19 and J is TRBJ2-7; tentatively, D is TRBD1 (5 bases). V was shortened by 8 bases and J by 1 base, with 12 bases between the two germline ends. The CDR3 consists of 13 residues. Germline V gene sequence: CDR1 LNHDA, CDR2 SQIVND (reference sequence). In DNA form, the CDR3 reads TGTGCCAGTGGGTTTCAGGGTTCCTACGAGCAGTACTTC. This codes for CASGFQGSYEQYF.

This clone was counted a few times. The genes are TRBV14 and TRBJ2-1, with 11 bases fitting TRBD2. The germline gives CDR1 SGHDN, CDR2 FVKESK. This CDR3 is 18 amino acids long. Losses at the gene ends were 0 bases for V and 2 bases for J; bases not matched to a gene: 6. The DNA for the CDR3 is TGTGCCAGCAGCCAAGAAGGCTGGACTAGCGGGCCCTACAATGAGCAGTTCTTC. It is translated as CASSQEGWTSGPYNEQFF.

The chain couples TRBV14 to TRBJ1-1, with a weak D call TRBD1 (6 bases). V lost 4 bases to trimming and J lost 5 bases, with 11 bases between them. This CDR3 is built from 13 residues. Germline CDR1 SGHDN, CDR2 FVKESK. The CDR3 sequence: CASSRTRGTEAFF. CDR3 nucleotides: TGTGCCAGCAGCCGCACGAGGGGGACTGAAGCTTTCTTT. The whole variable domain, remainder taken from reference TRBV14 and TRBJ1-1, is EAGVTQFPSHSVIEKGQTVTLRCDPISGHDNLYWYRRVMGKEIKFLLHFVKESKQDESGMPNNRFLAERTGGTYSTLKVQPAELEDSGVYFCASSRTRGTEAFFGQGTRLTVV.

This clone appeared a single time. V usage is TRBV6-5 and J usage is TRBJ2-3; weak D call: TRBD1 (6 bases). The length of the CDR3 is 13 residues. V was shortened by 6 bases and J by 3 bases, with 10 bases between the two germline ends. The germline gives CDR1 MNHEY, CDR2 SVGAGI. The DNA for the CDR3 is TGTGCCAGCAGGAGACAGGATACAGATACGCAGTATTTT. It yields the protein CASRRQDTDTQYF.

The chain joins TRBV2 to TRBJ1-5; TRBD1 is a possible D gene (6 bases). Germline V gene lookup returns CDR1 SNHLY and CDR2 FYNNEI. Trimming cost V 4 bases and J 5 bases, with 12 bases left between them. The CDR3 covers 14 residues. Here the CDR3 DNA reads TGTGCCAGCAGTGTAGAGGGGGACGATCAGCCCCAGCATTTT. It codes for CASSVEGDDQPQHF.

DNA of the CDR3: TGCGCCAGCAGCCAAGATCTCACTACAGATACGCAGTATTTT. This sequence encodes CASSQDLTTDTQYF. J is TRBJ2-3 and V is TRBV4-3; D not resolved. CDR3 length: 14 amino acids. Per the germline V gene, CDR1 is LGHNA and CDR2 is YSLEER. V lost 0 bases, J lost 3 bases, and 7 bases lay in between.

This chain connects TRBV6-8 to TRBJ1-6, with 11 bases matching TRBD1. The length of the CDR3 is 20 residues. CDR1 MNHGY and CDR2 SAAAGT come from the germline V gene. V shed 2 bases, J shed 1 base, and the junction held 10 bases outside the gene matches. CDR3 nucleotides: TGTGCCAGCAGTTACGTCTCGGACAGGGGGCAGAGGTCCTATAATTCACCCCTCCACTTT. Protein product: CASSYVSDRGQRSYNSPLHF.

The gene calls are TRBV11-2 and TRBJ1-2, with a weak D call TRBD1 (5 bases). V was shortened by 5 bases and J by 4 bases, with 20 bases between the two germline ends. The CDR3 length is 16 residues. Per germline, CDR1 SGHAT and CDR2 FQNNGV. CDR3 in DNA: TGTGCCAGCAGCCCGGGGGTCTCGGGGGTTGCCTATGGCTACACCTTC. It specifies CASSPGVSGVAYGYTF.

The CDR3 DNA sequence: TGTGCCATCAGTGAGAGGGTCCAGGCTGGGAGTGAGCAGTACTTC. As protein: CAISERVQAGSEQYF. The chain has TRBV10-3 and TRBJ2-7; maybe TRBD2 (5 bases). Trimming left V 2 bases short and J 7 bases short, with 18 bases between. Germline values: CDR1 ENHRY, CDR2 SYGVKD. CDR3 length equals 15 residues.